Shown below are 18 T cell receptor beta chains from a single sample sequenced in a study of regulatory T cells in long-lasting Graves disease (dated by TCRdb to the early 2020s). Library construction relied on multiplex PCR. Sequencing took place on an Illumina HiSeq 4000. CDR3 regions were amplified by Arm-PCR with iRepertoire HTBI primers to construct TCR beta libraries. TCRdb reprocessed the public reads (quality trimming at Q25 with fastp, clone calling with MiXCR) and kept in-frame beta chains. Under each unique CDR3 protein, matching rows form one entry showing the most common genes and DNA. Within this sample are 550,000 to 600,000 distinct CDR3 sequences, with more than 15% of them counted one time only. Together, the top ten hold 9.5% to 15% of the sample. The time point label of this sample denotes: newly diagnosed GD, antithyroid drugs for less than 3 months. For both TCR sequencing and RNA sequencing, RNA was extracted from PBMCs in TRIzol.

This same sample was also taken into another study, of T cells in Graves' hyperthyroidism and ophthalmopathy.

The material sequenced was peripheral blood mononuclear cells (PBMCs), taken at new diagnosis, from a patient treated with antithyroid drugs. The receptors were gathered from a man aged 18 to 29 with Graves disease. Donor details come from another sample of the same person, matched by shared clones.

This clonotype has only a few counts. V and J are TRBV6-1 and TRBJ1-4; tentatively, D is TRBD1 (6 bases). Per germline, CDR1 MNHNS and CDR2 SASEGT. The CDR3 consists of 14 residues. V dropped 8 bases and J dropped 7 bases, with 17 bases sitting between them. The CDR3: CASSLRTVPEKLFF. The CDR3, as DNA: TGTGCCAGCTCACTGCGGACAGTTCCTGAAAAACTGTTTTTT.

This sequence joins TRBV20-1 and TRBJ2-5; TRBD1 aligns across 11 bases. The trim removed 3 bases at V and 5 bases at J, leaving 14 bases unmatched. This CDR3 is 17 amino acids long. Germline loops: CDR1 DFQATT, CDR2 SNEGSKA (reference sequence). Here the CDR3 reads CSARDRGPFLRGETQYF. In DNA form, the CDR3 reads TGCAGTGCTAGGGACAGGGGGCCGTTTCTTCGAGGCGAGACCCAGTACTTC.

CDR3 coding DNA: TGCAGTGTTCTGTCTCGCGAAAAACTGTTTTTT. Protein sequence: CSVLSREKLFF. The chain recombines TRBV29-1 with TRBJ1-4; D call uncertain. The CDR3 length is 11 residues. The germline V gene has CDR1 SQVTM and CDR2 ANQGSEA.

There are a few counts of this clonotype. In DNA form, the CDR3 reads TGCAGTGCTAGATCGGGACAGGCGAACACCGGGGAGCTGTTTTTT. It codes for CSARSGQANTGELFF. The rearrangement uses TRBV20-1 and TRBJ2-2; 8 bases line up with TRBD1. Germline assignment: CDR1 DFQATT and CDR2 SNEGSKA (reference sequence). The trim removed 2 bases at V and 0 bases at J, leaving 2 bases unmatched. The CDR3 covers 15 residues.

The table lists this clonotype with a few counts. The CDR3 spells CASSLSRSGYTF. CDR3 nucleotide sequence: TGTGCCAGCAGTTTAAGTCGGAGCGGCTACACCTTC. V usage is TRBV28 and J usage is TRBJ1-2, with D hard to call. Looked up from germline, CDR1 is MDHEN and CDR2 is SYDVKM. CDR3 length: 12 amino acids. The V end was cut by 2 bases, the J end by 8 bases, with 9 bases between.

The rearrangement links TRBV20-1 to TRBJ1-3; D gene uncertain. This CDR3 comprises 12 residues. Germline CDR1 reads DFQATT; CDR2 reads SNEGSKA (reference sequence). V was pared by 5 bases and J by 4 bases, with 9 bases between. The CDR3 region is CSAPGDGNTIYF. In nucleotides, the CDR3 is TGCAGTGCTCCGGGAGACGGAAACACCATATATTTT.

In this sample, this clonotype turned up many times. The chain couples TRBV12-3 or TRBV12-4 to TRBJ2-6; D might be TRBD2 (5 bases). V lost 3 bases to trimming and J lost 0 bases, with 15 bases between them. The CDR3 loop spans 18 amino acids. This CDR3 is CASSLVRDRNSGANVLTF. DNA of the CDR3: TGTGCCAGCAGTTTGGTCCGGGATCGGAACTCTGGGGCCAACGTCCTGACTTTC.

The sample holds many counts of this clonotype. This chain joins TRBV5-1 and TRBJ1-2; D might be TRBD1 (6 bases). The CDR3 has 14 amino acids. CDR1 is SGHRS and CDR2 is YFSETQ in the germline V gene. V shed 4 bases and J shed 1 base, with 11 bases lying between them. CDR3 coding DNA: TGCGCCAGCAGCCCAACAGGGAATAACTATGGCTACACCTTC. Amino acid sequence: CASSPTGNNYGYTF.

Details on this clonotype: This is likely a read error, given that the CDR3 carries no conserved phenylalanine or tryptophan at its end. This chain links TRBV5-1 with TRBJ2-3, with D hard to call. The CDR3 is 14 amino acids. The V and J ends lost 8 bases and 1 base respectively, with 14 bases between them. Germline values: CDR1 SGHRS, CDR2 YFSETQ. The CDR3 DNA sequence: TGCGCCAGTGCCGTGGGTCGCGGCACAGATACGCAGTATCTT. This encodes CASAVGRGTDTQYL.

The V and J genes are TRBV19 and TRBJ2-7; D gene uncertain. V was trimmed by 1 base and J by 3 bases, leaving 7 bases between them. The germline V gene has CDR1 LNHDA and CDR2 SQIVND (reference sequence). The CDR3 spans 13 residues. In DNA form, the CDR3 reads TGTGCCAGTAGTATAGGTCGGAACTACGAGCAGTACTTC. Translation: CASSIGRNYEQYF.

This clonotype was counted ten times or more. The genes are TRBV7-9 and TRBJ2-5, with 7 bases matching TRBD1. With V trimmed by 5 bases and J by 4 bases, 4 bases remained unmatched. CDR3 size: 13 residues. Looked up from germline, CDR1 is SEHNR and CDR2 is FQNEAQ (reference sequence). CDR3: CASSRQGPETQYF. DNA of the CDR3: TGTGCCAGCAGCCGACAGGGTCCAGAGACCCAGTACTTC.

This clonotype turned up a few times. The chain employs TRBV20-1 and TRBJ2-2; the match to TRBD2 covers 9 bases. Germline loops: CDR1 DFQATT, CDR2 SNEGSKA (reference sequence). V shed 4 bases and J 4 bases; nucleotides not matched to a gene: 7. The CDR3 loop spans 15 amino acids. DNA for the CDR3: TGCAGTGCTACTTTAGCGGGAGTAGCCACCGGGGAGCTGTTTTTT. Translation: CSATLAGVATGELFF.

V and J are TRBV3-1 and TRBJ2-3; TRBD2 matches 8 bases. CDR3 size: 18 residues. Per the germline V gene, CDR1 is LGHDT and CDR2 is YNNKEL (reference sequence). The V and J ends lost 0 bases and 8 bases, in that order; junction bases with no gene match: 16. CDR3 loop: CASSQEIRTSWDSGTQYF. The CDR3 bases are TGTGCCAGCAGCCAAGAAATCCGGACTAGCTGGGATTCGGGTACGCAGTATTTT.

The CDR3 DNA follows: TGCAGTGCTAGAAGTGCGGCAAGCTCCTATAATTCACCCCTCCACTTT. It is translated as CSARSAASSYNSPLHF. The rearrangement uses TRBV20-1 and TRBJ1-6; D ambiguous. V was pared by 2 bases and J by 0 bases, with 11 bases between. The CDR3 totals 16 residues. The germline CDR1 and CDR2 sequences are DFQATT and SNEGSKA (reference sequence).

This clonotype was picked up many times. This sequence joins TRBV7-9 and TRBJ1-1; 7 positions match TRBD1. Germline CDR1 reads SEHNR; CDR2 reads FQNEAQ (reference sequence). The CDR3 is 13 amino acids. The V and J ends lost 7 bases and 4 bases, in that order; junction bases with no gene match: 6. The DNA for the CDR3 is TGTGCCAGCATCCTCTCAGGGGGCACTGAAGCTTTCTTT. This translates into CASILSGGTEAFF.

This clonotype was counted only a few times. The chain links TRBV29-1 to TRBJ2-3; D may be TRBD2 (6 bases). V lost 6 bases and J 3 bases, leaving 16 bases between the germline ends. CDR3 length: 14 residues. CDR1 is SQVTM, CDR2 ANQGSEA, per germline. This CDR3 is CSVTNAGTTDTQYF. As DNA, the CDR3 is TGCAGCGTAACCAATGCGGGGACTACAGATACGCAGTATTTT.

In its sample, this clonotype was seen many times. This sequence joins TRBV2 and TRBJ2-5; unclear D gene. The CDR3 extends over 13 amino acids. With 8 bases removed from V and 4 bases from J, the gap between germline ends came to 14 bases. Germline V gene data show CDR1 as SNHLY and CDR2 as FYNNEI. The CDR3 region has the DNA TGTGCCAGCGGCATCGGCCGCGCAGAGACCCAGTACTTC. This gives the protein CASGIGRAETQYF.

In its sample, this clonotype was seen many times. This chain uses TRBV28 with TRBJ2-1, with 10 bases identical to TRBD2. Germline trimming cut 2 bases from V and 8 bases from J; bases unmatched to any gene: 3. This CDR3 region has 14 residues. CDR1 MDHEN and CDR2 SYDVKM come from the germline V gene. The CDR3 DNA reads TGTGCCAGCAGTTTAAGCGGGAGGGCCCATGAGCAGTTCTTC. It specifies CASSLSGRAHEQFF.